This T cell receptor (beta chain) was captured by sequencing in a study of metastatic and nonmetastatic thyroid tumors. Patients underwent thyroid surgery, and none had received any treatment before it. In this sample, this clone turned up many times. V lost 6 bases to trimming and J lost 3 bases, with 9 bases between them. The CDR3 runs to 12 residues. Germline-derived CDR1 and CDR2 are MNHNS and SASEGT. Original processing notes: In papillary thyroid cancer, a distant-metastasis classifier was built using CDR3 differences across clinicopathological groups. TCRdb redid the clone calls on the PCR reads using MiXCR. Clone size and V and J calls follow TCRdb, not the original study. The sample includes 6,500 to 8,000 clones, 25% to 30% of them seen just once.

The receptor comes from a female donor with papillary thyroid cancer or a benign thyroid nodule (not recorded which). Some clones in this sample may be carry-over from other donors' samples. Sample: tumor tissue. V is TRBV6-1 and J is TRBJ2-7; D is unclear. The CDR3 DNA is TGTGCCAGCAGGGGTGAGTTCTACGAGCAGTACTTC. Translating gives CASRGEFYEQYF.